This TCR beta chain was sequenced for a study of blood T cell repertoires in COVID-19. Study-level information: Collection of acute and convalescent COVID-19 samples took place in the United States, Italy and Spain. In each case, the material was cDNA or gDNA derived from T cells, B-cell-depleted T cells, or PBMCs.

Germline lookup yields CDR1 LGHDT and CDR2 YNNKEL (reference sequence). This CDR3 region has 15 residues. The V end was cut by 0 bases, the J end by 6 bases, with 12 bases between. Study processing details: By means of reference gene primer amplification, nucleated cell counts were estimated. Measured with immunoSEQ multiplex PCR; TCRdb has only the in-frame clones, and not every one. The V and J calls and clone size come from that table; D and trimming were worked out from the DNA. The sample shows about 170,000 clones, 82% of them seen only once. Patients in Seattle were enrolled during active infection, then followed longitudinally.

The sequencing input was peripheral blood. The TCR comes from a woman between 40 and 55 years old with COVID-19, enrolled during active disease. V gene TRBV3-1 (or the pseudogene TRBV3-2) combines with J gene TRBJ2-1; maybe TRBD2 (6 bases). The CDR3 reads CASSQDNRDSNEQFF. Here the CDR3 DNA reads TGTGCCAGCAGCCAAGATAATAGGGACTCCAATGAGCAGTTCTTC.